Sequencing of this T cell receptor beta chain was carried out in a study of cytomegalovirus exposure and HLA in healthy donors. Study observations and caveats: Earlier findings revealed that most TCR beta V segments proved productive either about 90% or about 30% of the time. Sequencing likely produced, as an artifact, a cluster of highly shared sequence variants.

Healthy bone marrow donors supplied every sample. When sampled, the donors appeared nominally healthy, though they likely had unrecorded immune exposures. Comment on this clone: Its antigen is not known.

The CDR3 has 15 amino acids. The germline gives CDR1 SQVTM, CDR2 ANQGSEA. Losses at the gene ends were 3 bases for V and 9 bases for J; bases not matched to a gene: 11. Primers for the PCR totalled 60 Vbeta and 13 Jbeta. Sequencing was performed with immunoSEQ multiplex PCR; in TCRdb, only in-frame clones are kept and a portion is missing. The sample has 270,000 or so clones; roughly 90% are singletons. Material: PBMCs. V and J are TRBV29-1 and TRBJ2-1, with 10 bases fitting TRBD2. This receptor was obtained from a man aged 40-49 years in good health and CMV-seropositive. The CDR3 DNA reads as TGCAGCGTTGAGGGGTCTAGCGGGAGATCGGGTGAGCAGTTCTTC. This translates into CSVEGSSGRSGEQFF.